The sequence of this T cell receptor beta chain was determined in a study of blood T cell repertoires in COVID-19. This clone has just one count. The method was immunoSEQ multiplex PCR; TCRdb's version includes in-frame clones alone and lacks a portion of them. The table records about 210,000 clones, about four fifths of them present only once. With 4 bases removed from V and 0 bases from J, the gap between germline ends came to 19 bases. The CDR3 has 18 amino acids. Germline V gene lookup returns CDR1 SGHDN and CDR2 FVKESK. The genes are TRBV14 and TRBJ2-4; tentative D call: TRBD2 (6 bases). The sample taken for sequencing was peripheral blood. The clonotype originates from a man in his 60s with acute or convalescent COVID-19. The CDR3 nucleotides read TGTGCCAGCAGCCCGAACCGGGACTCAGGTCTAGCCAAAAACATTCAGTACTTC. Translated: CASSPNRDSGLAKNIQYF.